These T cell receptor beta chains were read from a single sample in a study of blood T cell repertoires in COVID-19. Sequencing was performed with immunoSEQ multiplex PCR; in TCRdb, only in-frame clones are kept and a portion is missing. The repertoire holds 85,000 to 95,000 clones, 80% to 90% seen once, with about 5% in the top ten. Sequencing input: peripheral blood. These receptors were collected from a woman at least 80 years old with active COVID-19. Both conserved end residues are part of each CDR3. The order of the fields is clone size, J gene, V gene, D gene, CDR3 DNA, CDR3 protein. The D gene is left open where the match is weak. A clone size is listed for some rows: how often the clone was seen (once, few, many), or a class if it is expanded.

few TRBJ1-5 TRBV6-5 NA TGTGCCAGCACCCGGAGGACGACCAGCAATCAGCCCCAGCATTTT CASTRRTTSNQPQHF
NA TRBJ2-7 TRBV10-3 TRBD2 TGTGCCACGTTACTAGCGGCATCCTACGAGCAGTACTTC CATLLAASYEQYF
NA TRBJ1-1 TRBV28 NA TGTGCCAGCAGTCCCTCGTCAGGGGCGAACACTGAAGCTTTCTTT CASSPSSGANTEAFF
NA TRBJ1-2 TRBV2 NA TGTGCCAGCAGTGAAGGTGGCAGCGAAGACAACTATGGCTACACCTTC CASSEGGSEDNYGYTF
NA TRBJ2-1 TRBV9 NA TGTGCCAGCAGCGTAGGGGGGCCCTATTCTGGGAATGAGCAGTTCTTC CASSVGGPYSGNEQFF
NA TRBJ1-5 TRBV5-8 NA TGTGCCAGCAGCTTGTGTTCGGGAGGGGATTGCAATCAGCCCCAGCATTTT CASSLCSGGDCNQPQHF
once TRBJ1-1 TRBV28 NA TGTGCCAGCAGTTTAATCGGCACTGAAGCTTTCTTT CASSLIGTEAFF
NA TRBJ2-1 TRBV18 TRBD1 TGTGCCAGCTCCCCTGAGACAGGGGCCAATGAGCAGTTCTTC CASSPETGANEQFF
NA TRBJ2-7 TRBV5-8 TRBD1 TGTGCCAGCAGCTGGACAGGGGGCTCCCTGATCTACGAGCAGTACTTC CASSWTGGSLIYEQYF
few TRBJ2-2 TRBV28 TRBD1 TGTGCCAGCAGTTTGTCGCAGGGGGTCACCGGGGAGCTGTTTTTT CASSLSQGVTGELFF
few TRBJ2-2 TRBV6-1 NA TGTGCCAGCAGTGATCGACCCGGGAGAAGGACCGGGGAGCTGTTTTTT CASSDRPGRRTGELFF
NA TRBJ2-7 TRBV3-1/TRBV3-2 TRBD2 TGTGCCAGCAGCCAAAATACTAGCGGGAGGGCCCCCGTGACCTACGAGCAGTACTTC CASSQNTSGRAPVTYEQYF
NA TRBJ2-2 TRBV6-1 TRBD2 TGTGCCAGCAGTGACCTCCTAGCGGGAGGGCCGGGCGGGGAGCTGTTTTTT CASSDLLAGGPGGELFF
NA TRBJ1-4 TRBV4-2 NA TGTGCCAGCAGCCAAGAGATTGAGGTCCGAGAGGCAAAACTGTTTTTT CASSQEIEVREAKLFF
NA TRBJ2-7 TRBV7-2 TRBD1 TGTGCCAGCAGCTTCTGGGGGACAGGGGACCCCGAGCAGTACTTC CASSFWGTGDPEQYF
once TRBJ1-1 TRBV6-6 NA TGTGCCAGCAGGTACAGGGCGGGGACTGAAGCTTTCTTT CASRYRAGTEAFF
NA TRBJ1-2 TRBV7-9 TRBD1 TGTGCCAGCAGCGTGGGACAGGGGGACGGCTACACCTTC CASSVGQGDGYTF
NA TRBJ2-7 TRBV4-1 TRBD2 TGCGCCAGCAGCCAAGAGGTAGGGGCTAGCGGGATTTACGAGCAGTACTTC CASSQEVGASGIYEQYF
NA TRBJ1-5 TRBV6-6 TRBD1 TGTGCCAGCAGACTTCGACAGGGGGCTAATCAGCCCCAGCATTTT CASRLRQGANQPQHF
NA TRBJ2-3 TRBV5-4 NA TGTGCCAGCAGCCTGAGGGGGAGGGCGAGCACAGATACGCAGTATTTT CASSLRGRASTDTQYF
NA TRBJ2-7 TRBV3-1/TRBV3-2 NA TGTGCCAGCACCCCCAGGGGAGGGAGCGGCCCCTACGAGCAGTACTTC CASTPRGGSGPYEQYF
once TRBJ2-2 TRBV19 NA TGTGCCAGTAGTATTCTAGGAGAGGGCTGGAACACCGGGGAGCTGTTTTTT CASSILGEGWNTGELFF
few TRBJ1-3 TRBV10-3 NA TGTGCCATCAGTGAGTCTAAGGGGCGCGGAAACACCATATATTTT CAISESKGRGNTIYF
NA TRBJ2-3 TRBV5-1 NA TGCGCCAGCAGCTCCCCCGAGGGCACAGATACGCAGTATTTT CASSSPEGTDTQYF
few TRBJ2-1 TRBV28 TRBD2 TGTGCCAGCACCCTGGGCGGTCCTAGCGGGAGTTGGTATGGCAATGAGCAGTTCTTC CASTLGGPSGSWYGNEQFF
once TRBJ1-1 TRBV12-3/TRBV12-4 NA TGTGCCAGCAGTCGACAGATGAACACTGAAGCTTTCTTT CASSRQMNTEAFF
few TRBJ1-1 TRBV4-2 NA TGTGCCAGCAGCCAAGGAGGCCAAATGGGTTTCTTT CASSQGGQMGFF
NA TRBJ2-7 TRBV19 NA TGTGCCAGTAGTATCGGTGACCCGGGTGAGCAGTACTTC CASSIGDPGEQYF
NA TRBJ2-3 TRBV10-1 TRBD2 TGCGCCAGCAGTGAGTCTGCTAGCGGGAGCCGCACAGATACGCAGTATTTT CASSESASGSRTDTQYF
few TRBJ2-3 TRBV5-6 TRBD2 TGTGCCAGCAGGGGCGGGAGTGGGGCAGATACGCAGTATTTT CASRGGSGADTQYF
NA TRBJ1-5 TRBV6-6 TRBD1 TGTGCCAGCAGTTCCGGGACAGGGTGGAATCAGCCCCAGCATTTT CASSSGTGWNQPQHF
NA TRBJ2-7 TRBV18 TRBD2 TGTGCCAGCTCACCTGGAACTAGCGGGAGTTTCTACGAGCAGTACTTC CASSPGTSGSFYEQYF
NA TRBJ2-5 TRBV9 TRBD1 TGTGCCAGCAGCTCCGGGACAGGGGTGAAAGAGACCCAGTACTTC CASSSGTGVKETQYF
NA TRBJ2-3 TRBV5-1 NA TGCGCCAGCAGCTTGGGTCAGGGTCTTGGTATCAGCACAGATACGCAGTATTTT CASSLGQGLGISTDTQYF
NA TRBJ2-1 TRBV11-2 TRBD2 TGTGCCAGCAGCCGAGTAGCGGGCTTATCCTACAATGAGCAGTTCTTC CASSRVAGLSYNEQFF
once TRBJ1-2 TRBV6-4 TRBD1 TGTGCCAGCAGTGAAGGAGACAGGGCGGGAGGCTACACCTTC CASSEGDRAGGYTF